This T cell receptor (beta chain) stems from a study of T cells in Graves' hyperthyroidism and ophthalmopathy. What was amplified from RNA transcripts were TCR beta CDR3 regions. The study used the HTBI primer set for a first-round RT-PCR of the TCR CDR3. TCRdb called the multiplex PCR reads again in MiXCR, with one record for every CDR3 protein. The table includes about 270,000 distinct CDR3 sequences, 24% detected once. Regarding the study as a whole: A 13 V-J model separated ophthalmopathy from stable hyperthyroidism.

This clonotype was counted at least ten times. No antigen is known for it. Ophthalmopathy patients showed a Clinical Activity Score of at least 3, NOSPECS grade of at least 4 and duration under 3 months. It was approximately 9.4 ml of fresh peripheral blood that supplied the PBMCs. The sequence was obtained from a woman aged 40 to 50 with Graves' ophthalmopathy. Sample: blood.

The DNA of the CDR3 is TGTGCCAGCAGTTTTTCGGACAGAGTTTCCGAGCAGTACTTC. Encoded protein: CASSFSDRVSEQYF. The chain couples TRBV28 to TRBJ2-7; TRBD1 is a possible D gene (6 bases). CDR1 MDHEN and CDR2 SYDVKM come from the germline V gene. With 3 bases removed from V and 6 bases from J, the gap between germline ends came to 15 bases. The CDR3 totals 14 residues.